Below are 25 T cell receptor beta chains sequenced from a single sample in a study of response to subunit inactivated influenza vaccine. TCRdb fed the RT-PCR reads into MiXCR, producing one record per CDR3 protein. This table has hundreds of thousands of distinct CDR3 sequences, approximately 10% appearing once. This same sample was also taken into another study, of T cells expressing NK-cell markers. That report adds: The authors generated TCR beta cDNA through 5'RACE template switching with UMIs.

Here the sequenced sample was PBMCs from blood, taken on the day of vaccination. Receptors originate from a man aged 50-60 years who received an inactivated influenza vaccine.

This clonotype was detected many times. The chain uses TRBV6-2 or TRBV6-3 and TRBJ2-7; TRBD1 agrees at 11 bases. The CDR3 loop spans 15 amino acids. V shed 6 bases and J 6 bases; nucleotides not matched to a gene: 10. The germline V gene has CDR1 MNHEY and CDR2 SVGEGT. CDR3 amino acids: CASSPRGTGGGEQYF. The DNA for the CDR3 is TGTGCCAGCAGCCCCCGAGGGACAGGGGGTGGCGAGCAGTACTTC.

In its sample, this clonotype was seen a few times. The chain combines TRBV6-2 or TRBV6-3 with TRBJ1-1, with D unclear. Germline V lookup: CDR1 MNHEY, CDR2 SVGEGT. The V gene lost 6 bases and the J gene lost 0 bases, with 17 bases spanning the gap. There are 16 residues in the CDR3. DNA of the CDR3: TGTGCCAGCAGCCCCCCTCGTGAAGGTTTGAACACTGAAGCTTTCTTT. Residues: CASSPPREGLNTEAFF.

This clonotype has just a few counts. V gene TRBV7-9 combines with J gene TRBJ2-3, with D perhaps assigned TRBD1 or TRBD2 (6 bases each). The germline CDR1 and CDR2 sequences are SEHNR and FQNEAQ (reference sequence). The CDR3 runs 17 residues. V shed 3 bases and J shed 3 bases, with 19 bases lying between them. The CDR3 region has the DNA TGTGCCAGCAGCTTTCCCCCGGGGGCAAAGGGGACAGATACGCAGTATTTT. It codes for CASSFPPGAKGTDTQYF.

There are a few counts of this clonotype. The V gene is TRBV10-1, the J gene TRBJ2-5, with D perhaps matching TRBD1 or TRBD2 (6 bases each). CDR1 is WNHNN, CDR2 SYGVQD, per germline (reference sequence). The germline V and J ends were trimmed by 6 bases and 2 bases, with 22 bases remaining between them. The CDR3 loop spans 17 amino acids. The CDR3 loop reads CASSDVSGGPIQETQYF. CDR3 bases: TGCGCCAGCAGCGACGTGAGTGGGGGGCCAATACAAGAGACCCAGTACTTC.

This clonotype showed up many times. The V call is TRBV5-1, the J call TRBJ2-1; possibly TRBD2 for D (5 bases). Trimming cost V 1 base and J 0 bases, with 8 bases left between them. This CDR3 contains 15 residues. Per the germline V gene, CDR1 is SGHRS and CDR2 is YFSETQ. In nucleotides, the CDR3 is TGCGCCAGCAGCTTGCAAGCGGACTCCTACAATGAGCAGTTCTTC. The encoded protein is CASSLQADSYNEQFF.

This clonotype was observed at least ten times. This chain joins TRBV12-3 or TRBV12-4 and TRBJ2-1; 11 nucleotides agree with TRBD2. Unmatched junction bases numbered 12, after V lost 8 bases and J lost 6 bases. The CDR3 length is 16 residues. This CDR3 is CASQALLAGGSNEQFF. DNA of the CDR3: TGTGCCAGCCAGGCACTTCTAGCGGGAGGATCCAATGAGCAGTTCTTC.

The chain is built from TRBV6-1 and TRBJ2-2, with 9 nucleotides matching TRBD1. V dropped 8 bases and J dropped 3; count of bases not matched to a gene: 10. CDR1 and CDR2 (germline): MNHNS, SASEGT. The CDR3 consists of 16 residues. CDR3 residues: CASSPGWTGDTGELFF. For the CDR3, the DNA is TGTGCCAGCTCCCCAGGGTGGACAGGGGACACCGGGGAGCTGTTTTTT.

This clonotype has a handful of counts. V and J are TRBV10-3 and TRBJ2-1; 8 nucleotides line up with TRBD2. The CDR3 loop spans 12 amino acids. V shed 10 bases, J shed 10 bases, and the junction held 9 bases outside the gene matches. Germline CDR1 reads ENHRY; CDR2 reads SYGVKD. The CDR3 DNA is TGTGCCAGCGGGACTAGTGCAGGGGAGCAGTTCTTC. Amino acids: CASGTSAGEQFF.

The chain couples TRBV27 to TRBJ1-2, with 9 bases that match TRBD1. Per the germline V gene, CDR1 is MNHEY and CDR2 is SMNVEV (reference sequence). The trim removed 3 bases at V and 5 bases at J, leaving 7 bases unmatched. The CDR3 has 15 residues. The CDR3 protein is CASSFTGGAGYGYTF. The CDR3 DNA sequence: TGTGCCAGCAGTTTTACAGGGGGCGCGGGGTATGGCTACACCTTC.

The CDR3 DNA follows: TGTGCCAGCAGCCAGGCCGGGACAGGGTCTAACTATGGCTACACCTTC. Translating gives CASSQAGTGSNYGYTF. The V call is TRBV3-1, the J call TRBJ1-2, with TRBD1 matching over 9 bases. The CDR3 is 16 residues long. V gave up 3 bases and J gave up 0 bases; unmatched junction bases: 5. Germline V gene sequence: CDR1 LGHDT, CDR2 YNNKEL (reference sequence).

This clonotype was counted only a few times. A junction boundary mismatches the germline segment, possibly from a read error. This chain links TRBV11-2 with TRBJ2-1; 11 bases agree with TRBD2. Per the germline V gene, CDR1 is SGHAT and CDR2 is FQNNGV. The CDR3 length is 17 residues. The CDR3 region is CASSLDSLAGGGNEQFF. In nucleotides, the CDR3 is TGTGCCAGCAGCCTAGACAGTCTAGCGGGAGGAGGGAATGAGCAGTTCTTC.

The V call is TRBV12-3 or TRBV12-4, the J call TRBJ2-5; 7 bases are a match to TRBD2. With 6 bases clipped from V and 5 bases from J, the junction kept 18 bases outside the gene matches. The CDR3 covers 17 residues. CDR3 nucleotide sequence: TGTGCCAGCAGAAAATTCCCCGCGGCCGGGACTACGGAGACCCAGTACTTC. Translating gives CASRKFPAAGTTETQYF.

The chain employs TRBV7-2 and TRBJ2-5; D may match TRBD1 or TRBD2 (6 bases each). CDR3 size: 15 residues. V was trimmed by 1 base and J by 5 bases, leaving 14 bases between them. Germline V lookup: CDR1 SGHTA, CDR2 FQGNSA. CDR3 residues: CASSLVGGREETQYF. CDR3 nucleotides: TGTGCCAGCAGCTTAGTTGGGGGGCGCGAGGAGACCCAGTACTTC.

This chain links TRBV7-2 with TRBJ2-2; maybe TRBD1 (5 bases). From germline, CDR1 is SGHTA and CDR2 FQGNSA. V lost 5 bases to trimming and J lost 0 bases, with 13 bases between them. This CDR3 has 16 residues. CDR3 DNA sequence: TGTGCCAGCAGCCTAAGGCTCAGGGCGAACACCGGGGAGCTGTTTTTT. It yields the protein CASSLRLRANTGELFF.

V and J are TRBV15 and TRBJ1-5, with D unclear. Germline assignment: CDR1 LNHNV and CDR2 YYDKDF (reference sequence). Trimming left V 1 base short and J 6 bases short, with 7 bases between. The CDR3 covers 13 residues. CDR3 nucleotide sequence: TGTGCCACCAGCAGAGTAAAAAGTCAGCCCCAGCATTTT. This codes for CATSRVKSQPQHF.

In this sample, this clonotype turned up many times. The chain uses TRBV20-1 and TRBJ2-7, with 10 bases lining up with TRBD1. The J segment lost 1 base and the V segment lost 6 bases, leaving 6 bases of the junction unmatched. The germline CDR1 and CDR2 sequences are DFQATT and SNEGSKA (reference sequence). This CDR3 comprises 14 residues. DNA for the CDR3: TGCAGTGCGAGCCGGGACAGGGGTTCCTACGAGCAGTACTTC. It codes for CSASRDRGSYEQYF.

The table lists this clonotype with many counts. The chain uses TRBV9 and TRBJ2-2; perhaps TRBD1 as D (5 bases). The germline V gene has CDR1 SGDLS and CDR2 YYNGEE. The germline V and J ends were trimmed by 4 bases and 0 bases, with 10 bases remaining between them. There are 15 residues in the CDR3. CDR3 region: CASSPWTTNTGELFF. The CDR3 bases are TGTGCCAGCAGCCCATGGACAACGAACACCGGGGAGCTGTTTTTT.

This clonotype was detected many times. This chain links TRBV6-1 with TRBJ1-6, with 7 bases matching TRBD1. This CDR3 contains 14 residues. Germline V gives CDR1 MNHNS, CDR2 SASEGT. J lost 5 bases, V lost 6 bases, and 4 bases had no gene match. CDR3 sequence reads: CASRMTGHNSPLHF. The CDR3 DNA is TGTGCCAGCAGGATGACAGGGCATAATTCACCCCTCCACTTT.

This clonotype occurred a few times. The rearrangement joins TRBV14 to TRBJ2-7; D may match TRBD1 or TRBD2 (5 bases each). In germline, CDR1 is SGHDN, CDR2 FVKESK. This CDR3 contains 17 residues. V was cut by 6 bases and J by 2 bases, with 23 bases left in between. CDR3 bases: TGTGCCAGCAGTCGGGGATTCCTAGCAGGGTCGCCCTACGAGCAGTACTTC. Amino acid sequence: CASSRGFLAGSPYEQYF.

The rearrangement joins TRBV7-9 to TRBJ2-3; D uncertain. The CDR3 totals 16 residues. Germline V CDR1 and CDR2: SEHNR, FQNEAQ (reference sequence). The V end lost 3 bases, the J end lost 5 bases, and 18 bases lay between the germline ends. The CDR3 DNA reads TGTGCCAGCAGCTTCTTGGAGAAGCCCACACTAGATACGCAGTATTTT. It yields the protein CASSFLEKPTLDTQYF.

This clonotype has at least ten counts. The CDR3 DNA reads TGTGCCAGCAGCCCGGCTGTAGCGGTATCACCTATCTACAATGAGCAGTTCTTC. Its translation: CASSPAVAVSPIYNEQFF. The rearrangement uses TRBV5-5 and TRBJ2-1; a possible D gene is TRBD2 (6 bases). Trimming removed 4 bases at V and 3 bases at J, with 23 bases between. The CDR3 extends over 18 amino acids. CDR1 is SGHKS and CDR2 is YYEKEE in the germline V gene (reference sequence).

In regard to this clonotype: One junction end disagrees with the germline gene, perhaps due to a read error. This chain links TRBV27 with TRBJ2-1; a possible D gene is TRBD2 (6 bases). The CDR3 spans 16 residues. Looked up from germline, CDR1 is MNHEY and CDR2 is SMNVEV (reference sequence). CDR3: CSSSTLASPSYNEQFF. The CDR3 DNA sequence: TGTTCCAGCAGTACCCTAGCGTCCCCATCCTACAATGAGCAGTTCTTC.

The gene calls are TRBV20-1 and TRBJ1-5; no clear D gene. V was clipped by 0 bases and J by 4 bases, with 13 bases between them. CDR3 length: 15 residues. CDR1 and CDR2 (germline): DFQATT, SNEGSKA (reference sequence). The CDR3 bases are TGCAGTGCTAGAGATGGCGGGCTCGCGAATCAGCCCCAGCATTTT. As protein: CSARDGGLANQPQHF.

This clonotype was picked up a small number of times. The CDR3 coding sequence is TGCAGTGCTAGTTCCGCTTTCACAGATACGCAGTATTTT. It translates to CSASSAFTDTQYF. The chain couples TRBV20-1 to TRBJ2-3; D is unclear. There are 13 residues in the CDR3. V gave up 3 bases and J gave up 2 bases, with 9 bases separating them. Germline V gene sequence: CDR1 DFQATT, CDR2 SNEGSKA (reference sequence).

The table lists this clonotype with a few counts. CDR3 in DNA: TGTGCCTGGAGTAGGGCAACGAACACTGAAGCTTTCTTT. Its translation: CAWSRATNTEAFF. The chain recombines TRBV30 with TRBJ1-1; D is ambiguous. Deletions cut 2 bases from V and 1 base from J, with 8 bases between. This CDR3 has 13 amino acids. Germline CDR1 and CDR2: GTSNPN and SVGIG (reference sequence).